Reported below is one T cell receptor (beta chain). This specimen comes from a study of blood T cell repertoires in COVID-19. Study in general: Researchers got acute and convalescent COVID-19 samples from the United States, Italy and Spain. Sources were T cells, B-cell-depleted T cells, or PBMCs; the material itself was cDNA or gDNA.

In the original analysis: From reference gene primer amplification, estimates of nucleated cell counts were derived. The method was immunoSEQ multiplex PCR; TCRdb's version includes in-frame clones alone and lacks a portion of them. The DNA was the basis for D and trimming; V, J and clone size are from that table. The sample yields a few hundred thousand clones, around 89% seen once. Germline V gene sequence: CDR1 SGHNT, CDR2 YYREEE (reference sequence). V was clipped by 0 bases and J by 9 bases, with 13 bases between them. The CDR3 has 13 residues. Sequenced material: peripheral blood. The chain is built from TRBV5-4 and TRBJ2-7; D remains ambiguous. The receptor was isolated from a man aged 35-49 years with acute or convalescent COVID-19. CDR3 coding DNA: TGTGCCAGCAGCTTGGACCTCTGGAGCGCGCAGTACTTC. It yields the protein CASSLDLWSAQYF.